Listed here are 3 T cell receptor beta chains from one sample, sequenced in a study of blood T cells in healthy people across ages. With a J-beta primer mix and a sample-barcoded 5' primer, a second PCR ran about 6 to 11 cycles. TCRdb ran MiXCR on the 5' RACE reads and lists one entry per CDR3 protein. The sample records some 920,000 distinct CDR3 sequences, roughly half being singletons. The sequencing input was blood. Every receptor here comes from a woman aged 55 to 70 in good health.

This chain links TRBV20-1 with TRBJ2-4, with 7 bases lining up with TRBD2. This CDR3 region has 16 residues. Per the germline V gene, CDR1 is DFQATT and CDR2 is SNEGSKA (reference sequence). The ends lost 6 bases at V and 1 base at J; junction bases unmatched: 12. The CDR3 loop reads CSANTWGDYAKNIQYF. The CDR3 nucleotides are TGCAGTGCAAACACATGGGGGGACTACGCCAAAAACATTCAGTACTTC.

V is TRBV6-2 or TRBV6-3 and J is TRBJ2-1; D is unresolved. CDR3 length: 13 amino acids. Per germline, CDR1 MNHEY and CDR2 SVGEGT. Between the trimmed V and J ends, which lost 5 bases and 0 bases, there was a span of 5 bases. The CDR3 coding sequence is TGTGCCAGCAGTGACAACTCCTACAATGAGCAGTTCTTC. Amino acids: CASSDNSYNEQFF.

This clonotype has only a few counts. The gene calls are TRBV13 and TRBJ2-5; 8 nucleotides agree with TRBD1. Germline CDR1 is PRHDT and CDR2 is FYEKMQ (reference sequence). This CDR3 is 15 amino acids long. V shed 2 bases, J shed 5 bases, and the junction held 7 bases outside the gene matches. CDR3 coding DNA: TGTGCCAGCAGCTTACGGGGACAGGAGGGGGAGACCCAGTACTTC. It yields the protein CASSLRGQEGETQYF.